The 8 T cell receptor beta chains below were found in one sample sequenced in a study of T cell repertoires in cytomegalovirus infection. Each CDR3 protein is one row after TCRdb ran MiXCR on the reads. The table lists 200,000 to 250,000 distinct CDR3 sequences, approximately 38% of them singletons, with approximately 59% in the top ten. For these receptors, no antigen is known. The sample consisted of CD8+ T cells from cultured PBMCs, taken from culture after CMV antigen stimulation. These receptor sequences come from a human donor in good health (CMV status not recorded). Some clones in this sample may be carry-over from other donors' samples.

The chain couples TRBV12-3 or TRBV12-4 to TRBJ1-1; D is perhaps TRBD1 (5 bases). This CDR3 has 16 residues. Trimming removed 2 bases from V and 1 base from J, with 14 bases in between. The CDR3 region has the DNA TGTGCCAGCAGTTTAACTGGGGCGGGGGAGAACACTGAAGCTTTCTTT. Amino acids: CASSLTGAGENTEAFF.

This clonotype was counted between two and nine times. The J gene is TRBJ1-6, the V gene TRBV2, with a weak D call TRBD1 (5 bases). V was cut by 6 bases and J by 2 bases, with 5 bases left in between. Germline-derived CDR1 and CDR2 are SNHLY and FYNNEI. The CDR3 is 13 residues long. The CDR3 DNA follows: TGTGCCAGCAGGGACACCTATAATTCACCCCTCCACTTT. This codes for CASRDTYNSPLHF.

This clonotype was recorded at least ten times. The genes are TRBV12-3 or TRBV12-4 and TRBJ2-2; D is ambiguous. V lost 3 bases to trimming and J lost 1 base, with 9 bases between them. This CDR3 is 15 amino acids long. CDR3 residues: CASSLIAENTGELFF. CDR3 nucleotide sequence: TGTGCCAGCAGTTTGATCGCGGAGAACACCGGGGAGCTGTTTTTT.

This clonotype has more than one count but fewer than ten. The CDR3 DNA sequence: TGTGCCAGCAGCTTAAAGGGAGGGAGAAACAATGAGCAGTTCTTC. Its translation is CASSLKGGRNNEQFF. The chain combines TRBV7-3 with TRBJ2-1; 7 bases are shared with TRBD2. This CDR3 has 15 amino acids. Per germline, CDR1 SGHTA and CDR2 FQGTGA. With 1 base clipped from V and 5 bases from J, the junction kept 5 bases outside the gene matches. Variable domain in full (rest from reference TRBV7-3 and TRBJ2-1): GAGVSQTPSNKVTEKGKYVELRCDPISGHTALYWYRQSLGQGPEFLIYFQGTGAADDSGLPNDRFFAVRPEGSVSTLKIQRTERGDSAVYLCASSLKGGRNNEQFFGPGTRLTVL.

The genes are TRBV20-1 and TRBJ2-1; possibly TRBD1 for D (5 bases). Trimming took 4 bases from V and 0 from J, leaving 13 bases between them. The CDR3 is 15 amino acids. Per the germline V gene, CDR1 is DFQATT and CDR2 is SNEGSKA (reference sequence). The DNA of the CDR3 is TGCAGTGCTAATCAGGGTAGGGGCTCCTACAATGAGCAGTTCTTC. Its translation: CSANQGRGSYNEQFF.

This clonotype was counted a few times. The chain couples TRBV7-6 to TRBJ2-1; maybe TRBD2 (6 bases). CDR1 and CDR2 (germline): SGHVS, FNYEAQ. V gave up 3 bases and J gave up 0 bases, with 18 bases separating them. CDR3 size: 18 residues. Here the CDR3 reads CASSLLSGGARSYNEQFF. As DNA, the CDR3 is TGTGCCAGCAGCTTGCTGTCAGGAGGGGCCCGCTCCTACAATGAGCAGTTCTTC.

This clonotype has more than one count but fewer than ten. The chain recombines TRBV12-3 or TRBV12-4 with TRBJ1-5; D not resolved. With 6 bases removed from V and 1 base from J, the gap between germline ends came to 13 bases. This CDR3 is 15 amino acids long. DNA of the CDR3: TGTGCCAGCAGCTACTCCGGGGTGAGCAATCAGCCCCAGCATTTT. It codes for CASSYSGVSNQPQHF.

V gene TRBV6-1 combines with J gene TRBJ2-7; TRBD2 aligns across 7 bases. The CDR3 is 13 amino acids. Germline-derived CDR1 and CDR2 are MNHNS and SASEGT. The V segment lost 8 bases and the J segment 5 bases; nucleotides outside the gene matches: 9. The CDR3 sequence: CASSGLQGDEQYF. The CDR3 DNA follows: TGTGCCAGCTCGGGACTACAAGGGGACGAGCAGTACTTC.